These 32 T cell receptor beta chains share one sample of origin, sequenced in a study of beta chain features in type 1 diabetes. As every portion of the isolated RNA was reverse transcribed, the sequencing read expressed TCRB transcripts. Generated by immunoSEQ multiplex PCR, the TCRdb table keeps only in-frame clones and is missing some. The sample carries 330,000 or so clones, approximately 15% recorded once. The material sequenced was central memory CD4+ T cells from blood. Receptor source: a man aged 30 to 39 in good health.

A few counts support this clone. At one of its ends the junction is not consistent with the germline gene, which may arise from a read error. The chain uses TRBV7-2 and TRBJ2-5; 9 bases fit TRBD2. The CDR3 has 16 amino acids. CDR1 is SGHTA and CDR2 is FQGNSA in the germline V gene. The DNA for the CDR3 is TGTGCCAGCACCTTATCCTTTAGCGGGAGTGTTGAGACCCAGTACTTC. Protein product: CASTLSFSGSVETQYF.

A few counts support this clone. The CDR3 loop reads CATSRDPRGPDTQYF. DNA for the CDR3: TGTGCCACCAGCAGAGATCCTAGAGGGCCAGATACGCAGTATTTT. V usage is TRBV15 and J usage is TRBJ2-3; TRBD2 might be the D (5 bases). Germline V lookup: CDR1 LNHNV, CDR2 YYDKDF (reference sequence). The CDR3 is made up of 15 amino acids. Trimming left V 0 bases short and J 4 bases short, with 11 bases between. Full variable domain (missing parts from reference TRBV15 and TRBJ2-3): DAMVIQNPRYQVTQFGKPVTLSCSQTLNHNVMYWYQQKSSQAPKLLFHYYDKDFNNEADTPDNFQSRRPNTSFCFLDIRSPGLGDTAMYLCATSRDPRGPDTQYFGPGTRLTVL.

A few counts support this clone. CDR3 sequence (DNA): TGTGCCACCAGCAGAGCCGGTAATAGCGGGGGAGATACGCAGTATTTT. It is translated as CATSRAGNSGGDTQYF. The V call is TRBV15, the J call TRBJ2-3, with TRBD2 matching 9 bases. Trimming took 1 base from V and 5 from J; bases not matched to a gene: 7. The CDR3 spans 16 residues. Germline CDR1 LNHNV, CDR2 YYDKDF (reference sequence).

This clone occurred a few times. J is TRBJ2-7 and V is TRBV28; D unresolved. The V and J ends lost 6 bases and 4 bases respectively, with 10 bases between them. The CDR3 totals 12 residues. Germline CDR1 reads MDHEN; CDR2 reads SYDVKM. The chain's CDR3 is CASRAGKYEQYV. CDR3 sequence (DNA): TGTGCCAGCAGGGCAGGCAAATACGAGCAGTACGTC.

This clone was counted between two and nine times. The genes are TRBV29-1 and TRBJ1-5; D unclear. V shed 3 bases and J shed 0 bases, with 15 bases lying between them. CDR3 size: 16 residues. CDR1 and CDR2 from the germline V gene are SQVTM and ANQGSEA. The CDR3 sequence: CSVELLWDYSNQPQHF. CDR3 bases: TGCAGCGTTGAGCTCTTGTGGGATTATAGCAATCAGCCCCAGCATTTT.

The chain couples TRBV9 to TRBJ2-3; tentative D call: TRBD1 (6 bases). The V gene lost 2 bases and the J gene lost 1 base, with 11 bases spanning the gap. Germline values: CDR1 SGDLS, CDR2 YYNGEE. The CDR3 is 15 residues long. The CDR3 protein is CASSVTGYGTDTQYF. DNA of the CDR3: TGTGCCAGCAGCGTCACAGGGTATGGCACAGATACGCAGTATTTT. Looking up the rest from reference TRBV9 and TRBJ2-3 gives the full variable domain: DSGVTQTPKHLITATGQRVTLRCSPRSGDLSVYWYQQSLDQGLQFLIQYYNGEERAKGNILERFSAQQFPDLHSELNLSSLELGDSALYFCASSVTGYGTDTQYFGPGTRLTVL.

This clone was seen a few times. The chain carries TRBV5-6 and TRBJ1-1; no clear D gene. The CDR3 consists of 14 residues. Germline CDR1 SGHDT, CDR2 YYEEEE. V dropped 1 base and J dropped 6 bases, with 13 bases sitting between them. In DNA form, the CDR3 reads TGTGCCAGCAGCTTGAGGCGCGGTGGATCTGAAGCTTTCTTT. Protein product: CASSLRRGGSEAFF. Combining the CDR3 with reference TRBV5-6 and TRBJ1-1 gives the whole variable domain DAGVTQSPTHLIKTRGQQVTLRCSPKSGHDTVSWYQQALGQGPQFIFQYYEEEERQRGNFPDRFSGHQFPNYSSELNVNALLLGDSALYLCASSLRRGGSEAFFGQGTRLTVV.

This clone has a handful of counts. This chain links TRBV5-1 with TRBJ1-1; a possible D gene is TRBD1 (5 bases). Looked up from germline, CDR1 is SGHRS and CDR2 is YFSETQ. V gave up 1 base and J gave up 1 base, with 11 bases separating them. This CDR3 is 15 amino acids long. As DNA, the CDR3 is TGCGCCAGCAGCTTGAGGGGAGGAGGGAACACTGAAGCTTTCTTT. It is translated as CASSLRGGGNTEAFF.

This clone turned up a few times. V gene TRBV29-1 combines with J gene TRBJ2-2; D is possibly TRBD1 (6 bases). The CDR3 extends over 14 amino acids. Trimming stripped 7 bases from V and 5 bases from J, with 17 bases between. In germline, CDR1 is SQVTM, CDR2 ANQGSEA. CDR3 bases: TGCAGCGCTGATGACAGGTCCAGGACCGGGGAGCTGTTTTTT. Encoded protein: CSADDRSRTGELFF.

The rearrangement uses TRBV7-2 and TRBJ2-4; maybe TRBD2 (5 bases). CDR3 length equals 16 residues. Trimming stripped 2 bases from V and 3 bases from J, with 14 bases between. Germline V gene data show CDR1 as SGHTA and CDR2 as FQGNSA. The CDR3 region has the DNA TGTGCCAGCAGCTTACTACCTAGCTTGGACAAAAACATTCAGTACTTC. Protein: CASSLLPSLDKNIQYF.

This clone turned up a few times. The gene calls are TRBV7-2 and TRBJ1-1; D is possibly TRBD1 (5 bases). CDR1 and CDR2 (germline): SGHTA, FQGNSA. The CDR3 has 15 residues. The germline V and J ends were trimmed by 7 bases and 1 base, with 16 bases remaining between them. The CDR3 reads CASNLVAGPNTEAFF. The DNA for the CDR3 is TGTGCCAGCAACCTGGTGGCAGGGCCGAACACTGAAGCTTTCTTT.

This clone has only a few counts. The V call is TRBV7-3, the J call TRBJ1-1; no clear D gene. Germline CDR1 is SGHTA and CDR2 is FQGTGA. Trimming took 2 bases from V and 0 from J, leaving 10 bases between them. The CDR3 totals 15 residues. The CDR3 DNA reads TGTGCCAGCAGCTTATCGCCGGTTGTGAACACTGAAGCTTTCTTT. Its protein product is CASSLSPVVNTEAFF.

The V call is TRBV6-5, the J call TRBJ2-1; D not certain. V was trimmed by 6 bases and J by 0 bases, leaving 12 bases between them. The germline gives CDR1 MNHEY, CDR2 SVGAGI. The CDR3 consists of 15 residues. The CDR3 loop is CASRARRSSYNEQFF. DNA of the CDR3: TGTGCCAGCAGGGCCCGGCGGAGCTCCTACAATGAGCAGTTCTTC.

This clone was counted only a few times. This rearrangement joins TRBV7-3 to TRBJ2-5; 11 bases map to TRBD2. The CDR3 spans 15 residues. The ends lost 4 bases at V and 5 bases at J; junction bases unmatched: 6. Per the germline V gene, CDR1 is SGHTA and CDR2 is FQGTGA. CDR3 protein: CASSSGTSGGETQYF. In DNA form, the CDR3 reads TGTGCCAGCAGCTCGGGGACTAGCGGAGGGGAGACCCAGTACTTC.

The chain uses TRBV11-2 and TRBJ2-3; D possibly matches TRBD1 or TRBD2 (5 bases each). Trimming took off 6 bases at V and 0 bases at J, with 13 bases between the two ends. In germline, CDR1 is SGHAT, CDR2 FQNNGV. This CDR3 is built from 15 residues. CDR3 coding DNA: TGTGCCAGCAGAAGGGACCTCCCTAGCACAGATACGCAGTATTTT. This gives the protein CASRRDLPSTDTQYF.

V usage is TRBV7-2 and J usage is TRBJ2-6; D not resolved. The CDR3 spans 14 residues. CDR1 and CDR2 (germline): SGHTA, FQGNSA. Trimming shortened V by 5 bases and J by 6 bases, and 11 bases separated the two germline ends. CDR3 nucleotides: TGTGCCAGCAGCATCAAGACACAGGCCAACGTCCTGACTTTC. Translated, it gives CASSIKTQANVLTF.

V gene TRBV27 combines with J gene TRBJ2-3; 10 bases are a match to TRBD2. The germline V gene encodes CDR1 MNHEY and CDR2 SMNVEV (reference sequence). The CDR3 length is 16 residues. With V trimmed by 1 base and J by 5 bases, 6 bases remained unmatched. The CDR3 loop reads CASSLLAGGILDTQYF. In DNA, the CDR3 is TGTGCCAGCAGTTTATTAGCGGGAGGAATATTAGATACGCAGTATTTT.

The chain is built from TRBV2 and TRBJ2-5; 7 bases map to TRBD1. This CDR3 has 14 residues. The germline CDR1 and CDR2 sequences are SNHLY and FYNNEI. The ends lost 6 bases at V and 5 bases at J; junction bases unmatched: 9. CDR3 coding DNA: TGTGCCAGCAGGCAGGGACAGCGCGTGGAGACCCAGTACTTC. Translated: CASRQGQRVETQYF.

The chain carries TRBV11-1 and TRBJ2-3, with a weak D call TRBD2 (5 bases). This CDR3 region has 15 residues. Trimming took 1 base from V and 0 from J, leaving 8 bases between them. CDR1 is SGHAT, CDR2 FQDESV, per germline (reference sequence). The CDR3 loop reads CASSLVGASTDTQYF. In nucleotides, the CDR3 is TGTGCCAGCAGCTTAGTGGGAGCTAGCACAGATACGCAGTATTTT.

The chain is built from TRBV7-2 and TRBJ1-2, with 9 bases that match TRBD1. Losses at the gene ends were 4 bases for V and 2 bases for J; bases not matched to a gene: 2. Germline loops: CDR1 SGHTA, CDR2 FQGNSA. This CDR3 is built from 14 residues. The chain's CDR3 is CASSSTGGNYGYTF. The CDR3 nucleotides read TGTGCCAGCAGCTCTACAGGGGGCAACTATGGCTACACCTTC.

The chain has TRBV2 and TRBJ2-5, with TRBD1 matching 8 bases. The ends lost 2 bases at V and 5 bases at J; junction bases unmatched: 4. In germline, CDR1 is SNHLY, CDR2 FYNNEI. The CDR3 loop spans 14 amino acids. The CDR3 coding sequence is TGTGCCAGCAGTGAACAGGGGGCGCGGGAGACCCAGTACTTC. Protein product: CASSEQGARETQYF.

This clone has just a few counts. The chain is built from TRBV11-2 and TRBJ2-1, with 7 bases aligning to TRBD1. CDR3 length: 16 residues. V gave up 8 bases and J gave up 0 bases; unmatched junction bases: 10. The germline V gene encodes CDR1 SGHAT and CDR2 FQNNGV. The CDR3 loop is CASQKEGQSSYNEQFF. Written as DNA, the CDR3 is TGTGCCAGCCAGAAAGAGGGACAGAGCTCCTACAATGAGCAGTTCTTC.

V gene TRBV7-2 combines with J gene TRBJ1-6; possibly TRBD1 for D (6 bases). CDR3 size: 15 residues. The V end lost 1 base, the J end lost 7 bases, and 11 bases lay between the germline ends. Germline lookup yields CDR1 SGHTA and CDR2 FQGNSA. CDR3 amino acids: CASSLDRARNSPLHF. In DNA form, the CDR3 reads TGTGCCAGCAGCTTAGACAGGGCAAGAAATTCACCCCTCCACTTT. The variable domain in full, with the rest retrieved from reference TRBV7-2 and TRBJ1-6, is GAGVSQSPSNKVTEKGKDVELRCDPISGHTALYWYRQSLGQGLEFLIYFQGNSAPDKSGLPSDRFSAERTGGSVSTLTIQRTQQEDSAVYLCASSLDRARNSPLHFGNGTRLTVT.

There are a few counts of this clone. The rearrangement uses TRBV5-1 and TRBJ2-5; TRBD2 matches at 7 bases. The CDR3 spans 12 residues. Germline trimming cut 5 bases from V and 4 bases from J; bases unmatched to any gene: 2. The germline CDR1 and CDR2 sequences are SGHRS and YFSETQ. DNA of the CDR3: TGCGCCAGCAGGAGGGAGGGAGAGACCCAGTACTTC. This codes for CASRREGETQYF. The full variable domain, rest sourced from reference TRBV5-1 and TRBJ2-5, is KAGVTQTPRYLIKTRGQQVTLSCSPISGHRSVSWYQQTPGQGLQFLFEYFSETQRNKGNFPGRFSGRQFSNSRSEMNVSTLELGDSALYLCASRREGETQYFGPGTRLLVL.

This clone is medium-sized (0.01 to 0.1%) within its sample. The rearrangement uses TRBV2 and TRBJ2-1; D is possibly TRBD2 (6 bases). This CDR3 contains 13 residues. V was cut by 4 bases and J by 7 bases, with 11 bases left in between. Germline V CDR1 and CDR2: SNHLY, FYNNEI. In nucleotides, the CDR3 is TGTGCCAGCAGTGTCGTGCGGGAAAATGAGCAGTTCTTC. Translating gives CASSVVRENEQFF.

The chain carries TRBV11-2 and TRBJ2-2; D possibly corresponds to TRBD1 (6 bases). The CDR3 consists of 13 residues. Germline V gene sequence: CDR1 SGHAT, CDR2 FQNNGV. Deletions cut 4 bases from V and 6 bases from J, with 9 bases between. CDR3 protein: CASSSGVAGELFF. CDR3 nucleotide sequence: TGTGCCAGCAGCTCAGGGGTGGCCGGGGAGCTGTTTTTT.

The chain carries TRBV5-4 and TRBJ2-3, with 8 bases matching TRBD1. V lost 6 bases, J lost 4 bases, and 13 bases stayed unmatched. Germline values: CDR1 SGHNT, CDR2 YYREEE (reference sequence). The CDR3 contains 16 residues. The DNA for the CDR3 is TGTGCCAGCACCGACGTTCTACGGACAGGGCCAGATACGCAGTATTTT. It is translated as CASTDVLRTGPDTQYF.

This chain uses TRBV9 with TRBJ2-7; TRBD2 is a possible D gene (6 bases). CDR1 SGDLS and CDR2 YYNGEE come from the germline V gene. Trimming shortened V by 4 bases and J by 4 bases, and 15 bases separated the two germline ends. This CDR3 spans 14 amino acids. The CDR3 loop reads CASSRGTVVYEQYF. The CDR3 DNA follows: TGTGCCAGCAGCCGGGGGACCGTGGTATACGAGCAGTACTTC.

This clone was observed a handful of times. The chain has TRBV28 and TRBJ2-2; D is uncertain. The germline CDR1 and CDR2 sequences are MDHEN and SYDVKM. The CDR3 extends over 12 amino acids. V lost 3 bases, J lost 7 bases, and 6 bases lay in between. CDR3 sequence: CASSLSSGELFF. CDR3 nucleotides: TGTGCCAGCAGTTTGAGTAGCGGGGAGCTGTTTTTT.

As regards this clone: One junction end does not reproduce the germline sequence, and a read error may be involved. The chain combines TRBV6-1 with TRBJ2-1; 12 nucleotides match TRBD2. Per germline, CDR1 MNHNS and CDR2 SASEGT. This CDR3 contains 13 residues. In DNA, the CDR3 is TGTGCCAGCAGGTTGGCTAGCGGGGGGGGTTTGGTCTTC. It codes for CASRLASGGGLVF.

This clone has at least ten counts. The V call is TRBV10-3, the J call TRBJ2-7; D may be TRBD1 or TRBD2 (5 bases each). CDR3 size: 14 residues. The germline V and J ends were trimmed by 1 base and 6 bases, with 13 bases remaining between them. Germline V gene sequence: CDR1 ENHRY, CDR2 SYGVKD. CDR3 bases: TGTGCCATCAGTGAGTATCATGGTGGGACCGAGCAGTACGTC. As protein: CAISEYHGGTEQYV.

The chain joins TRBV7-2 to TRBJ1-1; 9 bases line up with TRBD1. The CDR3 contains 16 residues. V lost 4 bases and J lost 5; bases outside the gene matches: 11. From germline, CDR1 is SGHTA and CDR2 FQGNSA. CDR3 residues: CASSSRFGTGRTEAFF. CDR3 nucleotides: TGTGCCAGCAGCTCTCGCTTTGGGACAGGGAGGACTGAAGCTTTCTTT. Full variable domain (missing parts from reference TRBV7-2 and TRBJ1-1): GAGVSQSPSNKVTEKGKDVELRCDPISGHTALYWYRQSLGQGLEFLIYFQGNSAPDKSGLPSDRFSAERTGGSVSTLTIQRTQQEDSAVYLCASSSRFGTGRTEAFFGQGTRLTVV.